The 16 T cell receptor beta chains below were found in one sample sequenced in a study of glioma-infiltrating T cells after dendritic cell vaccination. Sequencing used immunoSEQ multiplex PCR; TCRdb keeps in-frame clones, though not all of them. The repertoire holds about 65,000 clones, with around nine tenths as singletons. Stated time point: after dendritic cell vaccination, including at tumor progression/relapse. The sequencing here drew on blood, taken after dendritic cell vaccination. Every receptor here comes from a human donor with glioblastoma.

CDR3 region: CATSRAPLAGGTDTQYF. The CDR3 nucleotides read TGTGCCACCAGCAGAGCCCCCCTAGCGGGGGGCACAGATACGCAGTATTTT. The chain links TRBV15 to TRBJ2-3, with 10 bases identical to TRBD2. CDR1 LNHNV and CDR2 YYDKDF come from the germline V gene (reference sequence). The CDR3 runs to 17 residues. Germline trimming cut 1 base from V and 1 base from J; bases unmatched to any gene: 5.

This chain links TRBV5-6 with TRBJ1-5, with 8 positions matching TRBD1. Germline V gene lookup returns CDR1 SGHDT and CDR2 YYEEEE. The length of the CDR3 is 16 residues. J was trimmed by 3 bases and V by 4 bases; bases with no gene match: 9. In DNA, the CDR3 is TGTGCCAGCAGCGCCGCAGGGGGCCAATACAATCAGCCCCAGCATTTT. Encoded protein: CASSAAGGQYNQPQHF.

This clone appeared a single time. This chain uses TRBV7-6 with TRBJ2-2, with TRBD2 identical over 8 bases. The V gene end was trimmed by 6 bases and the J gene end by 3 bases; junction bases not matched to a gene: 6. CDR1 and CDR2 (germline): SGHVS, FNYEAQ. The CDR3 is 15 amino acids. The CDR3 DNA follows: TGTGCCAGCAGTTCTAGCGGGCATCACACCGGGGAGCTGTTTTTT. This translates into CASSSSGHHTGELFF.

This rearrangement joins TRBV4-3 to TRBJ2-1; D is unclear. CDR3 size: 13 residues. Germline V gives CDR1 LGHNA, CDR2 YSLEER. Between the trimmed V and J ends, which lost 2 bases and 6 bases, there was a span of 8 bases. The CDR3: CASSQFSGNEQFF. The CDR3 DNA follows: TGCGCCAGCAGCCAATTCTCGGGCAATGAGCAGTTCTTC.

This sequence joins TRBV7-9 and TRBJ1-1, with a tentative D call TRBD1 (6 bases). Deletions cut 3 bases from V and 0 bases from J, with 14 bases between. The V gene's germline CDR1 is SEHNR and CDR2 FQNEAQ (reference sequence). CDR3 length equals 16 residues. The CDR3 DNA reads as TGTGCCAGCAGCTTGGGGGTCAGGGGCATGAACACTGAAGCTTTCTTT. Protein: CASSLGVRGMNTEAFF.

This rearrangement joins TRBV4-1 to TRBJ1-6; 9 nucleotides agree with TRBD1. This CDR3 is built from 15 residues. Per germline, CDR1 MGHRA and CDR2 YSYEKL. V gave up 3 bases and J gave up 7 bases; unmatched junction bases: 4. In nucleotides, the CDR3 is TGCGCCAGCAGCCAGGCCGGGACAGGGAATTCACCCCTCCACTTT. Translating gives CASSQAGTGNSPLHF.

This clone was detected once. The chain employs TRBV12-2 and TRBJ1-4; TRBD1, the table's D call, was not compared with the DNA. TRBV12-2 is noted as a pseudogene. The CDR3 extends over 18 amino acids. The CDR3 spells CASRSTRGQLITNEKLFF. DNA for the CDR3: TGTGCAAGTCGCTCCACCCGAGGACAGCTCATTACTAATGAAAAACTGTTTTTT.

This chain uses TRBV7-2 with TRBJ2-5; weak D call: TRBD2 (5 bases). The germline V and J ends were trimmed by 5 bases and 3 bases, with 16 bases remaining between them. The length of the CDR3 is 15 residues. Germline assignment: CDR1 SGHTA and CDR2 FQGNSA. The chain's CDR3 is CASSPSEGREETQYF. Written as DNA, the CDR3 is TGTGCCAGCAGCCCGTCAGAGGGTAGGGAAGAGACCCAGTACTTC.

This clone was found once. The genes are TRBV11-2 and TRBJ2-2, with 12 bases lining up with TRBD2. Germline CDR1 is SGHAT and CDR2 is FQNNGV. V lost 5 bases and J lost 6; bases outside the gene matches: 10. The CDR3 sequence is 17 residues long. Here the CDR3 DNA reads TGTGCCAGCAGCCCCCGACTAGCGGGAGTATCTGCCGGGGAGCTGTTTTTT. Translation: CASSPRLAGVSAGELFF.

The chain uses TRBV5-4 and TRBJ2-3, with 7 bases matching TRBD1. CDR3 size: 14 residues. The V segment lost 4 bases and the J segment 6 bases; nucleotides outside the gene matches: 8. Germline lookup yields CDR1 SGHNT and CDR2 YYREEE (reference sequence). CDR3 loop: CASSHSTGVDTQYF. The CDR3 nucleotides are TGTGCCAGCAGCCACTCAACAGGGGTGGATACGCAGTATTTT.

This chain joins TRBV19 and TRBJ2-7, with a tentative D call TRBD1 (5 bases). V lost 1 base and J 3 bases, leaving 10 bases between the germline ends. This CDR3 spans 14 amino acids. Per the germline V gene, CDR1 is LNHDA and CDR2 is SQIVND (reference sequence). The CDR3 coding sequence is TGTGCCAGTAGTATAGGGGGCAAAGACTACGAGCAGTACTTC. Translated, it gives CASSIGGKDYEQYF. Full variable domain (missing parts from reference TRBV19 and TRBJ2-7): DGGITQSPKYLFRKEGQNVTLSCEQNLNHDAMYWYRQDPGQGLRLIYYSQIVNDFQKGDIAEGYSVSREKKESFPLTVTSAQKNPTAFYLCASSIGGKDYEQYFGPGTRLTVT.

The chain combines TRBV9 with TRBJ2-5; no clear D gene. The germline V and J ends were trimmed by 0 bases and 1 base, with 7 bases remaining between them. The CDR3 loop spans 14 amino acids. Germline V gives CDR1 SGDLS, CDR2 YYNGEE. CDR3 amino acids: CASSVGLGQETQYF. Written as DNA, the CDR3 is TGTGCCAGCAGCGTAGGGCTAGGCCAAGAGACCCAGTACTTC. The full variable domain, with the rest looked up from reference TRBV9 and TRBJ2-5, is DSGVTQTPKHLITATGQRVTLRCSPRSGDLSVYWYQQSLDQGLQFLIQYYNGEERAKGNILERFSAQQFPDLHSELNLSSLELGDSALYFCASSVGLGQETQYFGPGTRLLVL.

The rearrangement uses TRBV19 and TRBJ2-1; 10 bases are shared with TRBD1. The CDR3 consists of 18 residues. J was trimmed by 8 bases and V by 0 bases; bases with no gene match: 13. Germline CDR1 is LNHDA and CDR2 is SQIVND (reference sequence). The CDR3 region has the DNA TGTGCCAGTAGTATAGAAACCCCCGGGACAGGGGTAAAGTATGAGCAGTTCTTC. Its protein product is CASSIETPGTGVKYEQFF.

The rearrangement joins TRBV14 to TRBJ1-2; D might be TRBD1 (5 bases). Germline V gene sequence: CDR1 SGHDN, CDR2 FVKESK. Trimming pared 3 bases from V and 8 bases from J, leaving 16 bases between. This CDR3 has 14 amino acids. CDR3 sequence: CASSQGGTAGGYTF. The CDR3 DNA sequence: TGTGCCAGCAGCCAGGGCGGGACTGCAGGAGGCTACACCTTC.

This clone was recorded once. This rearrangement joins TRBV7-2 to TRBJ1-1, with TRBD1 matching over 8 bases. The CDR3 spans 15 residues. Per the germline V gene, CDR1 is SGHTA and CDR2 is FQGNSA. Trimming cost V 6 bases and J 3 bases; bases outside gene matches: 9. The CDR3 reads CASSFRGQGYTEAFF. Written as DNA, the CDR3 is TGTGCCAGCAGTTTTAGAGGACAGGGTTACACTGAAGCTTTCTTT. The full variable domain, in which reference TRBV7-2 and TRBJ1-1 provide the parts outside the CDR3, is GAGVSQSPSNKVTEKGKDVELRCDPISGHTALYWYRQSLGQGLEFLIYFQGNSAPDKSGLPSDRFSAERTGGSVSTLTIQRTQQEDSAVYLCASSFRGQGYTEAFFGQGTRLTVV.

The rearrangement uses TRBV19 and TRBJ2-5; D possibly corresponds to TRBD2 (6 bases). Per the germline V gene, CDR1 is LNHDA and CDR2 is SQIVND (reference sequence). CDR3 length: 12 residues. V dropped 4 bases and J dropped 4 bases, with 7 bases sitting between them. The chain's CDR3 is CASSTGRETQYF. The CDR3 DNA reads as TGTGCCAGTAGTACCGGGAGAGAGACCCAGTACTTC.